These T cell receptor beta chains were read from a single sample in a study of T cell responses to AZD1222 COVID-19 vaccine. Some clones are missing from TCRdb's copy, which holds only in-frame ones; the method was immunoSEQ multiplex PCR. Of over 65,000 clones listed, around 90% were seen once; the top ten hold less than 6%. The specimen was peripheral blood, collected 28 days after the second AZD1222 dose. The receptors shown here come from an adult who received the AZD1222 COVID-19 vaccine. Each CDR3 is given with its conserved first and last residue. A D gene is named only where the DNA matches it firmly. The size of a clone is reported for some rows only, either as once, few or many, or as a class for expanded clones.

j_gene: TRBJ1-2
d_gene: NA
abundance: NA
v_gene: TRBV7-6
CDR3nt: TGTGCCAGCAGCCTTTCAGGGGTAGGGGGAGGAATCGATGGCTACACCTTC
CDR3aa: CASSLSGVGGGIDGYTF

j_gene: TRBJ2-1
d_gene: TRBD2
abundance: NA
v_gene: TRBV11-2
CDR3nt: TGTGCCAGCAGCTCGATAGCGGGGGGCTACAATGAGCAGTTCTTC
CDR3aa: CASSSIAGGYNEQFF

j_gene: TRBJ1-1
d_gene: TRBD1
abundance: NA
v_gene: TRBV6-1
CDR3nt: TGTGCCAGCAGTGACGACAGGGTGAACACTGAAGCTTTCTTT
CDR3aa: CASSDDRVNTEAFF

j_gene: TRBJ1-2
d_gene: TRBD1
abundance: NA
v_gene: TRBV3-1/TRBV3-2
CDR3nt: TGTGCCAGCAGCCAATATCCAGACTCAAACCGGGACAGGTCCTCCTATGGCTACACCTTC
CDR3aa: CASSQYPDSNRDRSSYGYTF

j_gene: TRBJ1-2
d_gene: NA
abundance: NA
v_gene: TRBV12-3/TRBV12-4
CDR3nt: TGTGCCAGCAGCGGCGGTGGCTACACCTTC
CDR3aa: CASSGGGYTF

j_gene: TRBJ1-1
d_gene: TRBD1
abundance: once
v_gene: TRBV5-1
CDR3nt: TGCGCCAGCAGCTCGGCCGGGACAGGGAACACTGAAGCTTTCTTT
CDR3aa: CASSSAGTGNTEAFF

j_gene: TRBJ2-7
d_gene: NA
abundance: NA
v_gene: TRBV7-2
CDR3nt: TGTGCCAGCAGCTTATCCCCCTGGAACTCCTACGAGCAGTACTTC
CDR3aa: CASSLSPWNSYEQYF

j_gene: TRBJ1-6
d_gene: NA
abundance: NA
v_gene: TRBV7-2
CDR3nt: TGTGCCAGCAGCTCCCATAGAGGGCCGGGTGGGGGGTCACCCCTCCACTTT
CDR3aa: CASSSHRGPGGGSPLHF

j_gene: TRBJ1-1
d_gene: NA
abundance: NA
v_gene: TRBV6-5
CDR3nt: TGTGCCAGCAGCCTACGGTCTCCGGAAGCTTTCTTT
CDR3aa: CASSLRSPEAFF

j_gene: TRBJ2-1
d_gene: NA
abundance: NA
v_gene: TRBV29-1
CDR3nt: TGCAGCGTTGACAGGGCTCCACTTGAGCAGTTCTTC
CDR3aa: CSVDRAPLEQFF

j_gene: TRBJ2-3
d_gene: NA
abundance: NA
v_gene: TRBV15
CDR3nt: TGTGCCACCAGCAGACTACACGGATCCACAGATACGCAGTATTTT
CDR3aa: CATSRLHGSTDTQYF

j_gene: TRBJ1-2
d_gene: TRBD1
abundance: NA
v_gene: TRBV7-2
CDR3nt: TGTGCCAGCAGCTTAGAGGGGGCAGGCTATGGCTACACCTTC
CDR3aa: CASSLEGAGYGYTF

j_gene: TRBJ1-1
d_gene: NA
abundance: NA
v_gene: TRBV5-1
CDR3nt: TGCGCCAGCAGCTTGCGAGTTTTGGGTTATGGGGGGGAGACTGAAGCTTTCTTT
CDR3aa: CASSLRVLGYGGETEAFF

j_gene: TRBJ1-2
d_gene: NA
abundance: few
v_gene: TRBV9
CDR3nt: TGTGCCAGCAGCCCCCTGGTACCAAATGGCTACACCTTC
CDR3aa: CASSPLVPNGYTF

j_gene: TRBJ1-4
d_gene: NA
abundance: NA
v_gene: TRBV9
CDR3nt: TGTGCCAGCAGCGAGGGTCCCCACTTGGATGAAAAACTGTTTTTT
CDR3aa: CASSEGPHLDEKLFF

j_gene: TRBJ2-3
d_gene: NA
abundance: NA
v_gene: TRBV7-6
CDR3nt: TGTGCCAGCAGCTTAGGTGTAGCAGAAAGCACAGATACGCAGTATTTT
CDR3aa: CASSLGVAESTDTQYF

j_gene: TRBJ1-2
d_gene: NA
abundance: NA
v_gene: TRBV5-4
CDR3nt: TGTGCCAGCAGCTTGGAAACCGGCCCTAACTATGGCTACACCTTC
CDR3aa: CASSLETGPNYGYTF

j_gene: TRBJ1-4
d_gene: NA
abundance: NA
v_gene: TRBV25-1
CDR3nt: TGTGCCAGCAGTGAATCGGTTGAAAAACTGTTTTTT
CDR3aa: CASSESVEKLFF

j_gene: TRBJ1-4
d_gene: NA
abundance: NA
v_gene: TRBV24-1
CDR3nt: TGTGCCACCAGTGATCCAGGTGCAACTAATGAAAAACTGTTTTTT
CDR3aa: CATSDPGATNEKLFF

j_gene: TRBJ2-3
d_gene: NA
abundance: once
v_gene: TRBV11-3
CDR3nt: TGTGCCAGCAGCGCAGGACAGAGCACAGATACGCAGTATTTT
CDR3aa: CASSAGQSTDTQYF

j_gene: TRBJ2-3
d_gene: NA
abundance: NA
v_gene: TRBV29-1
CDR3nt: TGCACCACGTTGGGGGGGGCAGGGAGAACAGATACGCAGTATTTT
CDR3aa: CTTLGGAGRTDTQYF

j_gene: TRBJ2-5
d_gene: NA
abundance: once
v_gene: TRBV19
CDR3nt: TGTGCCAGTAGTTCTTATAGCGGAACACTTCGGGAGACCCAGTACTTC
CDR3aa: CASSSYSGTLRETQYF

j_gene: TRBJ1-4
d_gene: TRBD1
abundance: few
v_gene: TRBV3-1/TRBV3-2
CDR3nt: TGTGCCAGCAGCCAGGAACAGGGGGCAGGTAATGAAAAACTGTTTTTT
CDR3aa: CASSQEQGAGNEKLFF

j_gene: TRBJ2-1
d_gene: TRBD1
abundance: NA
v_gene: TRBV19
CDR3nt: TGTGCCAGTAGTCTGGGGACAGGGTTGACCTACAATGAGCAGTTCTTC
CDR3aa: CASSLGTGLTYNEQFF

j_gene: TRBJ1-2
d_gene: NA
abundance: once
v_gene: TRBV29-1
CDR3nt: TGCAGCGTTGAGCAGGGGAGGGACTATGGCTACACCTTC
CDR3aa: CSVEQGRDYGYTF

j_gene: TRBJ2-1
d_gene: NA
abundance: NA
v_gene: TRBV7-2
CDR3nt: TGTGCCAGCAGCTTGGCTCGTCAGCTGTACAATGAGCAGTTCTTC
CDR3aa: CASSLARQLYNEQFF

j_gene: TRBJ2-7
d_gene: NA
abundance: NA
v_gene: TRBV5-3
CDR3nt: TGTGCCAGAAGACGCGGGGCCCGAAGCTCCTACGAGCAGTACTTC
CDR3aa: CARRRGARSSYEQYF

j_gene: TRBJ2-1
d_gene: TRBD2
abundance: NA
v_gene: TRBV7-2
CDR3nt: TGTGCCAGCAGGCGCCGGACTAGCGGGGGGGCAGGCTATGAGCAGTTCTTC
CDR3aa: CASRRRTSGGAGYEQFF

j_gene: TRBJ1-4
d_gene: NA
abundance: NA
v_gene: TRBV5-1
CDR3nt: TGCGCCAGCAGTCAGGACAAGGTTAATGAAAAACTGTTTTTT
CDR3aa: CASSQDKVNEKLFF

j_gene: TRBJ1-1
d_gene: NA
abundance: NA
v_gene: TRBV5-4
CDR3nt: TGTGCCAGCAGCTTGGGGGGGAACACTGAAGCTTTCTTT
CDR3aa: CASSLGGNTEAFF

j_gene: TRBJ2-7
d_gene: NA
abundance: NA
v_gene: TRBV5-6
CDR3nt: TGTGCCAGCAGCTTGGCCGGGGCAGGGAATGGGGAGCAGTACTTC
CDR3aa: CASSLAGAGNGEQYF

j_gene: TRBJ2-2
d_gene: TRBD2
abundance: NA
v_gene: TRBV7-8
CDR3nt: TGTGCCAGCGAGGCGACTAGCGGGGGTGGGGAGCTGTTTTTT
CDR3aa: CASEATSGGGELFF

j_gene: TRBJ2-5
d_gene: NA
abundance: NA
v_gene: TRBV18
CDR3nt: TGTGCCAGCTCGCGGTCCAGGGAGACCCAGTACTTC
CDR3aa: CASSRSRETQYF

j_gene: TRBJ1-2
d_gene: NA
abundance: NA
v_gene: TRBV6-5
CDR3nt: TGTGCCAGCAGTTACTCTCCTTCGCCAGGGGAAGGCTACACCTTC
CDR3aa: CASSYSPSPGEGYTF

j_gene: TRBJ2-7
d_gene: NA
abundance: NA
v_gene: TRBV27
CDR3nt: TGTGCCAGCAGTCCCCCCGGACAGCCCTACGAGCAGTACTTC
CDR3aa: CASSPPGQPYEQYF

j_gene: TRBJ1-1
d_gene: NA
abundance: NA
v_gene: TRBV5-6
CDR3nt: TGTGCCAGCAGCTTAAGGGACACTGAAGCTTTCTTT
CDR3aa: CASSLRDTEAFF

j_gene: TRBJ1-4
d_gene: NA
abundance: NA
v_gene: TRBV3-1/TRBV3-2
CDR3nt: TGTGCCAGCAGCCAATTTTCGGGGGCACCTAATGAAAAACTGTTTTTT
CDR3aa: CASSQFSGAPNEKLFF

j_gene: TRBJ2-1
d_gene: NA
abundance: NA
v_gene: TRBV21-1
CDR3nt: TGTGCCAGCAGCAGATGGGGGACTAGCGGGCGTACGTACAATGAGCAGTTCTTC
CDR3aa: CASSRWGTSGRTYNEQFF

j_gene: TRBJ1-1
d_gene: NA
abundance: NA
v_gene: TRBV10-1
CDR3nt: TGCGCCAGCAGTGAGTTTAGGGGTGGAAGCACTGAAGCTTTCTTT
CDR3aa: CASSEFRGGSTEAFF

j_gene: TRBJ2-3
d_gene: NA
abundance: NA
v_gene: TRBV27
CDR3nt: TGTGCCAGTCCTTACAGAACAGATACGCAGTATTTT
CDR3aa: CASPYRTDTQYF

j_gene: TRBJ1-2
d_gene: NA
abundance: once
v_gene: TRBV11-2
CDR3nt: TGTGCCAGCAGCTTAAGGATGACGGAAGCCTATGGCTACACCTTC
CDR3aa: CASSLRMTEAYGYTF

j_gene: TRBJ2-3
d_gene: TRBD2
abundance: NA
v_gene: TRBV4-2
CDR3nt: TGTGCCAGCAGCGCCCGCCAACTAGCGGGGGGGCCGAGTACGCAGTATTTT
CDR3aa: CASSARQLAGGPSTQYF

j_gene: TRBJ2-7
d_gene: NA
abundance: NA
v_gene: TRBV10-3
CDR3nt: TGTGCCATCAGTGAAATAGGTCCCGACGAGCAGTACTTC
CDR3aa: CAISEIGPDEQYF

j_gene: TRBJ2-3
d_gene: NA
abundance: NA
v_gene: TRBV5-8
CDR3nt: TGTGCCAGCAGCTTACGTCCCGGATCGGATACAGATACGCAGTATTTT
CDR3aa: CASSLRPGSDTDTQYF

j_gene: TRBJ2-4
d_gene: TRBD1
abundance: NA
v_gene: TRBV27
CDR3nt: TGTGCCAGCAGTTTATCCCGACAGGGCGGGAACATTCAGTACTTC
CDR3aa: CASSLSRQGGNIQYF

j_gene: TRBJ2-1
d_gene: NA
abundance: NA
v_gene: TRBV10-1
CDR3nt: TGCGCCAGCAGCTCCCCCCGTGAAGGTCAGTCCTACAATGAGCAGTTCTTC
CDR3aa: CASSSPREGQSYNEQFF

j_gene: TRBJ2-7
d_gene: TRBD1
abundance: NA
v_gene: TRBV6-5
CDR3nt: TGTGCCAGCAGTTCGGACAGGGGCTACGAGCAGTACTTC
CDR3aa: CASSSDRGYEQYF

j_gene: TRBJ1-5
d_gene: NA
abundance: NA
v_gene: TRBV3-1/TRBV3-2
CDR3nt: TGTGCCAGCAGCCAAGATCATACTCCCGGGGGCAATCAGCCCCAGCATTTT
CDR3aa: CASSQDHTPGGNQPQHF

j_gene: TRBJ2-5
d_gene: NA
abundance: NA
v_gene: TRBV4-1
CDR3nt: TGCGCCAGCAGCCAAGGAGTGCGGGAGACCCAGTACTTC
CDR3aa: CASSQGVRETQYF

j_gene: TRBJ1-5
d_gene: TRBD1
abundance: NA
v_gene: TRBV3-1/TRBV3-2
CDR3nt: TGTGCCAGCAGCCAAGGTAGGACAGGGGGCGCTTATAGCAATCAGCCCCAGCATTTT
CDR3aa: CASSQGRTGGAYSNQPQHF

j_gene: TRBJ1-1
d_gene: NA
abundance: few
v_gene: TRBV30
CDR3nt: TGTGCCTGGATCAACAGGAACGCTGAAGCTTTCTTT
CDR3aa: CAWINRNAEAFF